These 29 T cell receptor beta chains share one sample of origin, sequenced in a study of blood T cell repertoires in COVID-19. Repertoires were generated with immunoSEQ multiplex PCR, while TCRdb's copy carries only in-frame clones and drops some. The sample lists about 59,000 clones, roughly 91% occurring once. Material for sequencing was peripheral blood. Every receptor here comes from a human donor in a cohort sampled during active COVID-19.

The J gene is TRBJ1-6, the V gene TRBV19; D might be TRBD1 (6 bases). Trimming took off 3 bases at V and 7 bases at J, with 10 bases between the two ends. CDR1 and CDR2 (germline): LNHDA, SQIVND (reference sequence). The CDR3 totals 14 residues. CDR3 DNA sequence: TGTGCCAGTAGTATGGGACAAATGAATTCACCCCTCCACTTT. Residues: CASSMGQMNSPLHF.

The V gene is TRBV28, the J gene TRBJ2-5; TRBD2 matches at 7 bases. V lost 7 bases to trimming and J lost 2 bases; unmatched junction nucleotides: 4. Germline loops: CDR1 MDHEN, CDR2 SYDVKM. The CDR3 is made up of 13 amino acids. CDR3 sequence: CASILSGQETQYF. The CDR3 coding sequence is TGTGCCAGCATTCTTAGCGGGCAAGAGACCCAGTACTTC.

The chain is built from TRBV5-1 and TRBJ2-1, with 10 bases lining up with TRBD2. CDR1 is SGHRS, CDR2 YFSETQ, per germline. With 7 bases clipped from V and 5 bases from J, the junction kept 12 bases outside the gene matches. The CDR3 runs to 16 residues. This CDR3 reads CASGRVAGGVNNEQFF. In DNA form, the CDR3 reads TGCGCCAGCGGCCGCGTAGCGGGAGGTGTGAACAATGAGCAGTTCTTC.

This sequence joins TRBV6-1 and TRBJ2-5, with TRBD1 identical over 8 bases. The V gene's germline CDR1 is MNHNS and CDR2 SASEGT. This CDR3 spans 16 amino acids. The J segment lost 4 bases and the V segment lost 1 base, leaving 8 bases of the junction unmatched. CDR3 bases: TGTGCCAGCAGTGAAGAGTCCAGGGGGCTGAGAGAGACCCAGTACTTC. It codes for CASSEESRGLRETQYF.

This clone was seen once. The chain recombines TRBV15 with TRBJ2-7, with D perhaps TRBD2 (5 bases). This CDR3 spans 16 amino acids. Germline CDR1 LNHNV, CDR2 YYDKDF (reference sequence). The germline V and J ends were trimmed by 0 bases and 0 bases, with 12 bases remaining between them. CDR3 residues: CATSRDVSSYSYEQYF. CDR3 DNA: TGTGCCACCAGCAGAGATGTATCTAGCTACTCCTACGAGCAGTACTTC. Complete variable domain (other parts from reference TRBV15 and TRBJ2-7): DAMVIQNPRYQVTQFGKPVTLSCSQTLNHNVMYWYQQKSSQAPKLLFHYYDKDFNNEADTPDNFQSRRPNTSFCFLDIRSPGLGDTAMYLCATSRDVSSYSYEQYFGPGTRLTVT.

The chain has TRBV27 and TRBJ2-7; a possible D gene is TRBD1 (6 bases). Germline V CDR1 and CDR2: MNHEY, SMNVEV (reference sequence). Trimming shortened V by 5 bases and J by 4 bases, and 18 bases separated the two germline ends. The CDR3 contains 15 residues. CDR3 amino acids: CASSPHLGQGYEQYF. Written as DNA, the CDR3 is TGTGCCAGCAGTCCCCACCTGGGACAAGGATACGAGCAGTACTTC.

This sequence joins TRBV5-4 and TRBJ1-2; the D gene is possibly TRBD1 (5 bases). With 0 bases removed from V and 2 bases from J, the gap between germline ends came to 5 bases. CDR1 SGHNT and CDR2 YYREEE come from the germline V gene (reference sequence). The length of the CDR3 is 13 residues. The DNA of the CDR3 is TGTGCCAGCAGCTTGGACAGGAACTATGGCTACACCTTC. Protein product: CASSLDRNYGYTF.

The gene calls are TRBV19 and TRBJ2-1; D might be TRBD1 (6 bases). This CDR3 comprises 16 residues. The V and J ends lost 2 bases and 2 bases respectively, with 13 bases between them. The germline CDR1 and CDR2 sequences are LNHDA and SQIVND (reference sequence). CDR3 coding DNA: TGTGCCAGTAGTATAATGGGGGCCCTCCCCTACAATGAGCAGTTCTTC. Amino acids: CASSIMGALPYNEQFF.

V is TRBV5-4 and J is TRBJ2-7, with 8 bases that match TRBD2. The CDR3 is made up of 15 amino acids. From germline, CDR1 is SGHNT and CDR2 YYREEE (reference sequence). V was clipped by 4 bases and J by 0 bases; unmatched bases: 6. CDR3 amino acids: CASSRGTSLSYEQYF. In nucleotides, the CDR3 is TGTGCCAGCAGCCGAGGGACTAGTCTCTCCTACGAGCAGTACTTC.

CDR3 sequence: CATLDRSYGYTF. CDR3 in DNA: TGTGCCACCCTCGACAGATCCTATGGCTACACCTTC. The chain employs TRBV27 and TRBJ1-2; TRBD1 might be the D (5 bases). V was cut by 10 bases and J by 4 bases, with 13 bases left in between. The germline V gene has CDR1 MNHEY and CDR2 SMNVEV (reference sequence). This CDR3 has 12 residues.

The chain carries TRBV18 and TRBJ2-7; maybe TRBD2 (5 bases). This CDR3 region has 12 residues. CDR1 is KGHSH, CDR2 LQKENI, per germline. V lost 5 bases and J lost 5, with 10 bases in between. CDR3 protein: CASSGDGDEQYF. In nucleotides, the CDR3 is TGTGCCAGCTCAGGTGACGGGGACGAGCAGTACTTC.

In this sample, this clone turned up once. The J gene is TRBJ1-2, the V gene TRBV7-9; D remains ambiguous. The V gene lost 1 base and the J gene lost 4 bases, with 7 bases spanning the gap. Per the germline V gene, CDR1 is SEHNR and CDR2 is FQNEAQ (reference sequence). This CDR3 has 13 residues. In nucleotides, the CDR3 is TGTGCCAGCAGCTTAGGGGCGAGCTATGGCTACACCTTC. Its translation is CASSLGASYGYTF.

This rearrangement joins TRBV9 to TRBJ2-2, with 10 bases that match TRBD2. V lost 4 bases to trimming and J lost 6 bases; unmatched junction nucleotides: 12. This CDR3 comprises 17 residues. The V gene's germline CDR1 is SGDLS and CDR2 YYNGEE. As DNA, the CDR3 is TGTGCCAGCAGCCCAGGCAGGTCTAGCGGGAGAGCCGGGGAGCTGTTTTTT. Translation: CASSPGRSSGRAGELFF. Together with reference TRBV9 and TRBJ2-2, the CDR3 gives the full variable domain: DSGVTQTPKHLITATGQRVTLRCSPRSGDLSVYWYQQSLDQGLQFLIQYYNGEERAKGNILERFSAQQFPDLHSELNLSSLELGDSALYFCASSPGRSSGRAGELFFGEGSRLTVL.

This chain uses TRBV4-1 with TRBJ2-5; no reliable D call. Between the trimmed V and J ends, which lost 4 bases and 1 base, there was a span of 10 bases. The CDR3 sequence is 14 residues long. Germline V gives CDR1 MGHRA, CDR2 YSYEKL. CDR3 nucleotides: TGCGCCAGCAGCCTACGAGAGATCCAAGAGACCCAGTACTTC. It yields the protein CASSLREIQETQYF.

The chain joins TRBV5-6 to TRBJ2-5, with 11 bases that match TRBD2. J gave up 4 bases and V 1 base, and 0 bases lay outside the gene matches. The CDR3 is made up of 14 amino acids. The germline CDR1 and CDR2 sequences are SGHDT and YYEEEE. CDR3 nucleotides: TGTGCCAGCAGCTTGACTAGCGGGGGAGAGACCCAGTACTTC. It yields the protein CASSLTSGGETQYF.

J is TRBJ2-3 and V is TRBV18; 10 bases fit TRBD2. CDR3 length: 15 amino acids. Germline CDR1 KGHSH, CDR2 LQKENI. After removal of 3 bases from V and 2 bases from J, the junction contained 2 bases not matched to a gene. The chain's CDR3 is CASSPGLADTDTQYF. In DNA, the CDR3 is TGTGCCAGCTCACCCGGACTAGCGGACACAGATACGCAGTATTTT.

The gene calls are TRBV7-2 and TRBJ1-1; D gene unclear. V lost 0 bases and J 6 bases, leaving 8 bases between the germline ends. Looked up from germline, CDR1 is SGHTA and CDR2 is FQGNSA. This CDR3 spans 13 amino acids. The CDR3 nucleotides read TGTGCCAGCAGCTTAGCGAGGGCCCCTGAAGCTTTCTTT. Its translation is CASSLARAPEAFF.

The chain couples TRBV25-1 to TRBJ2-7; perhaps TRBD2 as D (5 bases). CDR3 length: 17 amino acids. V lost 2 bases and J lost 0, with 17 bases in between. The V gene's germline CDR1 is MGHDK and CDR2 SYGVNS. CDR3 loop: CASSEPTVAGGSYEQYF. Written as DNA, the CDR3 is TGTGCCAGCAGTGAACCTACCGTGGCGGGCGGCTCCTACGAGCAGTACTTC.

The gene calls are TRBV5-4 and TRBJ2-2; the D gene is possibly TRBD2 (6 bases). CDR3 length equals 15 residues. Germline CDR1 is SGHNT and CDR2 is YYREEE (reference sequence). V was clipped by 4 bases and J by 2 bases, with 12 bases between them. The CDR3 spells CASSLGTPNTGELFF. The CDR3 DNA is TGTGCCAGCAGCCTCGGGACTCCTAACACCGGGGAGCTGTTTTTT. The whole variable domain, filled in from reference TRBV5-4 and TRBJ2-2, reads ETGVTQSPTHLIKTRGQQVTLRCSSQSGHNTVSWYQQALGQGPQFIFQYYREEENGRGNFPPRFSGLQFPNYSSELNVNALELDDSALYLCASSLGTPNTGELFFGEGSRLTVL.

The chain links TRBV9 to TRBJ2-1, with 13 nucleotides matching TRBD2. Unmatched junction bases numbered 4, after V lost 4 bases and J lost 6 bases. The CDR3 loop spans 15 amino acids. Germline V gene lookup returns CDR1 SGDLS and CDR2 YYNGEE. The chain's CDR3 is CASSLGLAGLNEQFF. Written as DNA, the CDR3 is TGTGCCAGCAGCTTGGGACTAGCGGGACTCAATGAGCAGTTCTTC.

The rearrangement joins TRBV18 to TRBJ2-2; TRBD2 matches at 12 bases. V was clipped by 3 bases and J by 6 bases; unmatched bases: 5. The germline gives CDR1 KGHSH, CDR2 LQKENI. The CDR3 extends over 16 amino acids. The CDR3 DNA reads TGTGCCAGCTCACCGATACTAGCGGGAGGATCCGGGGAGCTGTTTTTT. It translates to CASSPILAGGSGELFF.

This rearrangement joins TRBV18 to TRBJ2-7; 7 nucleotides align to TRBD1. CDR1 KGHSH and CDR2 LQKENI come from the germline V gene. With 5 bases clipped from V and 5 bases from J, the junction kept 9 bases outside the gene matches. There are 14 residues in the CDR3. In nucleotides, the CDR3 is TGTGCCAGCTCATCTGGGACAGCCATTAACGAGCAGTACTTC. Translation gives CASSSGTAINEQYF. The whole variable domain, filled in from reference TRBV18 and TRBJ2-7, reads NAGVMQNPRHLVRRRGQEARLRCSPMKGHSHVYWYRQLPEEGLKFMVYLQKENIIDESGMPKERFSAEFPKEGPSILRIQQVVRGDSAAYFCASSSGTAINEQYFGPGTRLTVT.

V usage is TRBV27 and J usage is TRBJ2-1, with 8 bases identical to TRBD1. CDR3 size: 16 residues. CDR1 MNHEY and CDR2 SMNVEV come from the germline V gene (reference sequence). V gave up 0 bases and J gave up 2 bases; unmatched junction bases: 3. The CDR3 protein is CASSLSGTGAYNEQFF. The CDR3 bases are TGTGCCAGCAGTTTATCAGGGACAGGTGCCTACAATGAGCAGTTCTTC.

The V gene is TRBV10-3, the J gene TRBJ2-2; weak D call: TRBD2 (5 bases). V gave up 1 base and J gave up 6 bases, with 9 bases separating them. The CDR3 covers 14 residues. Germline-derived CDR1 and CDR2 are ENHRY and SYGVKD. The CDR3, as DNA: TGTGCCATCAGTGAGTGGGGAGCTCCCGGGGAGCTGTTTTTT. Amino acids: CAISEWGAPGELFF.

The chain employs TRBV27 and TRBJ2-7; D not resolved. Trimming left V 0 bases short and J 4 bases short, with 7 bases between. Germline values: CDR1 MNHEY, CDR2 SMNVEV (reference sequence). The CDR3 contains 13 residues. In DNA form, the CDR3 reads TGTGCCAGCAGTTTATCGTCGGGTTACGAGCAGTACTTC. This sequence encodes CASSLSSGYEQYF.

This sequence joins TRBV29-1 and TRBJ2-3; 8 bases line up with TRBD1. Germline values: CDR1 SQVTM, CDR2 ANQGSEA. The CDR3 runs to 14 residues. Germline trimming cut 3 bases from V and 3 bases from J; bases unmatched to any gene: 5. The CDR3 is CSVDPGGATDTQYF. The CDR3 bases are TGCAGCGTTGATCCAGGGGGCGCGACAGATACGCAGTATTTT.

The V and J genes are TRBV19 and TRBJ2-7; 9 bases map to TRBD1. After removal of 7 bases from V and 2 bases from J, the junction contained 9 bases not matched to a gene. Germline values: CDR1 LNHDA, CDR2 SQIVND (reference sequence). The CDR3 spans 15 residues. The CDR3 protein is CASMAGTGIAYEQYF. DNA for the CDR3: TGTGCCAGTATGGCTGGGACAGGGATCGCCTACGAGCAGTACTTC.

This rearrangement joins TRBV2 to TRBJ2-7; 12 bases map to TRBD2. After removal of 5 bases from V and 6 bases from J, the junction contained 11 bases not matched to a gene. This CDR3 is built from 16 residues. Germline V CDR1 and CDR2: SNHLY, FYNNEI. CDR3 sequence reads: CASSQTSGLAGVEQYF. The CDR3 DNA is TGTGCCAGCAGTCAAACTTCGGGACTAGCGGGCGTCGAGCAGTACTTC.

The chain recombines TRBV7-9 with TRBJ1-1, with TRBD1 identical over 10 bases. Germline trimming cut 4 bases from V and 5 bases from J; bases unmatched to any gene: 1. This CDR3 spans 13 amino acids. Germline V gene lookup returns CDR1 SEHNR and CDR2 FQNEAQ (reference sequence). DNA of the CDR3: TGTGCCAGCAGCTGGACAGGGGGAACTGAAGCTTTCTTT. Translation gives CASSWTGGTEAFF.